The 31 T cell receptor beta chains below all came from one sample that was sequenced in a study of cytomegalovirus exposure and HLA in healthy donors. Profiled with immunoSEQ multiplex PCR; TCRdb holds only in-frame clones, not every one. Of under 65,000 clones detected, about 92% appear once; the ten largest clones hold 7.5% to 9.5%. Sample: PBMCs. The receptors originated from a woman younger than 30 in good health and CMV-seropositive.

The CDR3 DNA reads as TGCGCCAGCAGTCAAGGCCGCCGGGTCCGTGATGTGAAGCCCCAGCATTTT. Protein product: CASSQGRRVRDVKPQHF. This sequence joins TRBV23-1 and TRBJ1-5; D remains unclear. TRBV23-1 is classed as an ORF, of uncertain function. Trimming pared 2 bases from V and 8 bases from J, leaving 22 bases between. The CDR3 extends over 17 amino acids.

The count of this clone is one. The CDR3 loop reads CASSLGGRGASGNTIYF. The DNA for the CDR3 is TGTGCCAGCAGCTTAGGGGGCAGGGGAGCTTCTGGAAACACCATATATTTT. The chain carries TRBV7-2 and TRBJ1-3; maybe TRBD1 (6 bases). V dropped 1 base and J dropped 1 base, with 14 bases sitting between them. Germline CDR1 SGHTA, CDR2 FQGNSA. This CDR3 has 17 residues. The variable domain in full, completed from reference TRBV7-2 and TRBJ1-3, reads GAGVSQSPSNKVTEKGKDVELRCDPISGHTALYWYRQSLGQGLEFLIYFQGNSAPDKSGLPSDRFSAERTGGSVSTLTIQRTQQEDSAVYLCASSLGGRGASGNTIYFGEGSWLTVV.

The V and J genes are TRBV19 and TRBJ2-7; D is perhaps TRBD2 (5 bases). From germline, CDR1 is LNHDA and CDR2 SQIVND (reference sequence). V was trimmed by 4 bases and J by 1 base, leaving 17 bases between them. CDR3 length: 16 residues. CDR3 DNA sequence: TGTGCCAGTAGTACCCCACGAGGGTTCTCTTCCTACGAGCAGTACTTC. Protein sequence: CASSTPRGFSSYEQYF. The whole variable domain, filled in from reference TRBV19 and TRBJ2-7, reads DGGITQSPKYLFRKEGQNVTLSCEQNLNHDAMYWYRQDPGQGLRLIYYSQIVNDFQKGDIAEGYSVSREKKESFPLTVTSAQKNPTAFYLCASSTPRGFSSYEQYFGPGTRLTVT.

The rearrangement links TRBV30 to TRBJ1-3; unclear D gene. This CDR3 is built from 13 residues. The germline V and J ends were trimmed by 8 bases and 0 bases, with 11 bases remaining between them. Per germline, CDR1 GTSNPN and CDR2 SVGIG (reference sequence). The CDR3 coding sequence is TGTGCCGGAGTTGGGAGCTCTGGAAACACCATATATTTT. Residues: CAGVGSSGNTIYF.

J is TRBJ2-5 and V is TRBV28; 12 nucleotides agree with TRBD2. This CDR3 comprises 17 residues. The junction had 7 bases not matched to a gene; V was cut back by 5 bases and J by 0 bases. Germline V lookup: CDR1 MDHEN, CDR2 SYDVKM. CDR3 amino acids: CASSPRTSGVNQETQYF. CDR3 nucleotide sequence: TGTGCCAGCAGTCCCCGGACTAGCGGGGTAAACCAAGAGACCCAGTACTTC.

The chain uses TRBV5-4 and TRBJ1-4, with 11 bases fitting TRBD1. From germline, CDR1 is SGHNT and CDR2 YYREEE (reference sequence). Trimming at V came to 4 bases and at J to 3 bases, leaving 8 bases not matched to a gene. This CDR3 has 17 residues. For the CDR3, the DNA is TGTGCCAGCAGCCTTCGGACAGGGGGCATTTCTAATGAAAAACTGTTTTTT. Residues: CASSLRTGGISNEKLFF.

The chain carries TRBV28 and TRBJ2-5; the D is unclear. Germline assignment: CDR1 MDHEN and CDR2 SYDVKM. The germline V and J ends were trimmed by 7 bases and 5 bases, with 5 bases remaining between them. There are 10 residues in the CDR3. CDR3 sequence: CASKQETQYF. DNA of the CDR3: TGTGCCAGCAAACAGGAGACCCAGTACTTC.

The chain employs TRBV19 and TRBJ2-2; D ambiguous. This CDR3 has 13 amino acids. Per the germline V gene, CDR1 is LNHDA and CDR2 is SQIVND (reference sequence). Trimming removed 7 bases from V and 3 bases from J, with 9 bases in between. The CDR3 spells CASTLSDTGELFF. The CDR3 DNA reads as TGTGCCAGTACTCTCTCGGACACCGGGGAGCTGTTTTTT.

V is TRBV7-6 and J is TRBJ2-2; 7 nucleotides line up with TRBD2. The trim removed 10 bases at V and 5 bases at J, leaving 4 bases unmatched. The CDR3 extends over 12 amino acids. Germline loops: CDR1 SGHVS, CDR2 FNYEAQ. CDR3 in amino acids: CATNGGTGELFF. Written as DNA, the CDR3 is TGTGCCACTAACGGGGGGACCGGGGAGCTGTTTTTT.

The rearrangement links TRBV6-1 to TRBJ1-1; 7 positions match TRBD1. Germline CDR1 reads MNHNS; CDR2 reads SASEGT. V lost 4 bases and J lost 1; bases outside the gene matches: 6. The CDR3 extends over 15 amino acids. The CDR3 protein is CASSAQGQRNTEAFF. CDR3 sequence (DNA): TGTGCCAGCAGTGCCCAGGGACAGCGGAACACTGAAGCTTTCTTT.

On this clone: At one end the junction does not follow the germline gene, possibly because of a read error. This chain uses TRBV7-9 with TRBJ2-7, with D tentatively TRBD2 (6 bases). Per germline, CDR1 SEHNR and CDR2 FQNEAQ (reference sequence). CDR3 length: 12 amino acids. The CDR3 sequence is CASSLGTYEQYF. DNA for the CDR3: TGTGCCAGCAGTTTAGGGACTTACGAGCAGTACTTC.

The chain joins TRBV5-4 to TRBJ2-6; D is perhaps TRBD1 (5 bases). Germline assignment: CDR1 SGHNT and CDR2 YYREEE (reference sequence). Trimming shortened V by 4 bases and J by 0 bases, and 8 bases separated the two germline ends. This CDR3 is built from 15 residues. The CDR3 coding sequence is TGTGCCAGCAGCATTGACAGCTCTGGGGCCAACGTCCTGACTTTC. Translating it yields CASSIDSSGANVLTF.

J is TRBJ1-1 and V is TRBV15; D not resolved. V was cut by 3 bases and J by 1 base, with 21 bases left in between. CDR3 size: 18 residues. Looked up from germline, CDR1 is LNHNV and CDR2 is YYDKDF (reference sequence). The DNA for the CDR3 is TGTGCCACCAGCAGGGAGAGCGTCCTTCCCCTAGCGAACACTGAAGCTTTCTTT. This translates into CATSRESVLPLANTEAFF.

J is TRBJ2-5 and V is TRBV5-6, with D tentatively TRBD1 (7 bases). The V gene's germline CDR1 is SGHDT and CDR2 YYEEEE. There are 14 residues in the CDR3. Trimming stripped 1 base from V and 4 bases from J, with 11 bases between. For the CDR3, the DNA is TGTGCCAGCAGCTTGAACCAGGGGGGAGAGACCCAGTACTTC. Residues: CASSLNQGGETQYF.

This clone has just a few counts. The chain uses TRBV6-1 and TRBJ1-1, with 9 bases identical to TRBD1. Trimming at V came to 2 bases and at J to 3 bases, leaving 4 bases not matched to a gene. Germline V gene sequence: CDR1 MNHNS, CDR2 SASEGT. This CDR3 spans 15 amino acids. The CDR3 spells CASSEYRGLDTEAFF. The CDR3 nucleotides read TGTGCCAGCAGTGAATACAGGGGGCTGGACACTGAAGCTTTCTTT.

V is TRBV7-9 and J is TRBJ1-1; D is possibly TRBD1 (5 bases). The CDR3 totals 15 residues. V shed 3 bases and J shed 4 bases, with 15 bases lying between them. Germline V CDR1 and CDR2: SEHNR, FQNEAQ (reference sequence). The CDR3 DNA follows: TGTGCCAGCAGCTTTAGGGGCCAGCTCCCCACTGAAGCTTTCTTT. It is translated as CASSFRGQLPTEAFF.

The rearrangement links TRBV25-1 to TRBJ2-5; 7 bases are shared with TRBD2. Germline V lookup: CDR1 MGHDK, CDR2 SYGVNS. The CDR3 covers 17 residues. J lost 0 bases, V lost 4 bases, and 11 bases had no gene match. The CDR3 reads CASSAGGFAAYQETQYF. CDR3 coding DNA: TGTGCCAGCAGTGCCGGGGGGTTCGCGGCGTACCAAGAGACCCAGTACTTC. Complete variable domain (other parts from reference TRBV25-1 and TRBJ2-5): EADIYQTPRYLVIGTGKKITLECSQTMGHDKMYWYQQDPGMELHLIHYSYGVNSTEKGDLSSESTVSRIRTEHFPLTLESARPSHTSQYLCASSAGGFAAYQETQYFGPGTRLLVL.

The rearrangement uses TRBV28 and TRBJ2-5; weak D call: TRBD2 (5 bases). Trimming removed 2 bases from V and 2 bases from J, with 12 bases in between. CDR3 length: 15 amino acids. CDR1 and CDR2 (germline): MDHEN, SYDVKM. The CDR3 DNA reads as TGTGCCAGCAGTTTAGGCGGGCGACTGCAAGAGACCCAGTACTTC. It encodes CASSLGGRLQETQYF.

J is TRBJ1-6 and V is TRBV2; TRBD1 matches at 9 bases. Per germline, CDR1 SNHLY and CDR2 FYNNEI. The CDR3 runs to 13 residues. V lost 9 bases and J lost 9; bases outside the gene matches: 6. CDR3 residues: CASLGQGGSPLHF. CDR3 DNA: TGTGCCAGTTTGGGACAGGGTGGTTCACCCCTCCACTTT.

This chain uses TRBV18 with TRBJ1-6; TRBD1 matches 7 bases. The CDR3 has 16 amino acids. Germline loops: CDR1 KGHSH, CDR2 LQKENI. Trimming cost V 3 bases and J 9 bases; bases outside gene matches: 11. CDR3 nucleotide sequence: TGTGCCAGCTCACCTCTTCGACAGGGTGAAGTTTCACCCCTCCACTTT. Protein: CASSPLRQGEVSPLHF. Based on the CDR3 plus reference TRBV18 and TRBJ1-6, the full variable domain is NAGVMQNPRHLVRRRGQEARLRCSPMKGHSHVYWYRQLPEEGLKFMVYLQKENIIDESGMPKERFSAEFPKEGPSILRIQQVVRGDSAAYFCASSPLRQGEVSPLHFGNGTRLTVT.

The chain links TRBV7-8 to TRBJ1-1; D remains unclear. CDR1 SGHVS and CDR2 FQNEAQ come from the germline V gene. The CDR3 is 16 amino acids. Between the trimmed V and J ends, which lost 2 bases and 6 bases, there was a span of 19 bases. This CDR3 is CASSLRSGRGSPEAFF. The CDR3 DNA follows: TGTGCCAGCAGCTTAAGGTCCGGGAGAGGGAGCCCTGAAGCTTTCTTT.

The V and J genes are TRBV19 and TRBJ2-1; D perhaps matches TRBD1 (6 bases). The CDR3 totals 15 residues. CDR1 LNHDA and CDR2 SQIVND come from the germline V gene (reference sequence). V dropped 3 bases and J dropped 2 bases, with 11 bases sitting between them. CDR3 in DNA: TGTGCCAGTAGTATGACAGGTTCCGCCTACAATGAGCAGTTCTTC. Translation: CASSMTGSAYNEQFF.

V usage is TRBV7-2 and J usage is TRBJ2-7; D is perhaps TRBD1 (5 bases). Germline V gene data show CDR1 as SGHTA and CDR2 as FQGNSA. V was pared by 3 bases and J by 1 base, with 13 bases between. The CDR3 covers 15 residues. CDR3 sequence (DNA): TGTGCCAGCAGCTTGGGGCGAGGTATTTCCTACGAGCAGTACTTC. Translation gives CASSLGRGISYEQYF.

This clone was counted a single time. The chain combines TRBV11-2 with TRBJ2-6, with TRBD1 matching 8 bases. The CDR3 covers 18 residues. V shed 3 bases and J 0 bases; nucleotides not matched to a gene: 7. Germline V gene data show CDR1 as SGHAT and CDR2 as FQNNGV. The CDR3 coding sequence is TGTGCCAGCAGCTTTGAGGACAGGGATCTCTCTGGGGCCAACGTCCTGACTTTC. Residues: CASSFEDRDLSGANVLTF.

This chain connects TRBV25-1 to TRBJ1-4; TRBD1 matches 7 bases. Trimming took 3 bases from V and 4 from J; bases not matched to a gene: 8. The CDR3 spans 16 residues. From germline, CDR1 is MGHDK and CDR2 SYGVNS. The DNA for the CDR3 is TGTGCCAGCAGTGACACCACAGGGGTTGTTAATGAAAAACTGTTTTTT. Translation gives CASSDTTGVVNEKLFF.

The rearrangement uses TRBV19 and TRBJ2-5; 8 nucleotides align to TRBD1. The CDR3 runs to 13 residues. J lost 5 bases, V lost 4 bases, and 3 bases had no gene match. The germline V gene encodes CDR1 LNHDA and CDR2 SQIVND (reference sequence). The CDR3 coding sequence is TGTGCCAGTAGTAAAAACAGGGGGGAGACCCAGTACTTC. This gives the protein CASSKNRGETQYF.

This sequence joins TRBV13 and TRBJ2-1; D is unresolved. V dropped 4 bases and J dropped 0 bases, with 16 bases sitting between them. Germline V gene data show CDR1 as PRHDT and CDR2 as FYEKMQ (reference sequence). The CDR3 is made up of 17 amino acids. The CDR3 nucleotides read TGTGCCAGCAGCTCTAAAGCTAAGATGATCTCCTACAATGAGCAGTTCTTC. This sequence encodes CASSSKAKMISYNEQFF.

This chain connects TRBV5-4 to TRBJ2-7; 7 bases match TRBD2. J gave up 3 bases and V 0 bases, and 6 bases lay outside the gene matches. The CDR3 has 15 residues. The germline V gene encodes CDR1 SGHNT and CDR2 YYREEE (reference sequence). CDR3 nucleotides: TGTGCCAGCAGCTTGGAGGCTAGCGGAGTCTACGAGCAGTACTTC. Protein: CASSLEASGVYEQYF.

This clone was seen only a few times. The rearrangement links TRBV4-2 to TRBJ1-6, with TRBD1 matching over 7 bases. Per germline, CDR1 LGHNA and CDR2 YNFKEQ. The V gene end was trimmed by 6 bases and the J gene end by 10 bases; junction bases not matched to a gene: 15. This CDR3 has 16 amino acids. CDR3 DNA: TGTGCCAGCAGTCATAGGGAAGACAGGGTTAGGTCACCCCTCCACTTT. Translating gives CASSHREDRVRSPLHF.

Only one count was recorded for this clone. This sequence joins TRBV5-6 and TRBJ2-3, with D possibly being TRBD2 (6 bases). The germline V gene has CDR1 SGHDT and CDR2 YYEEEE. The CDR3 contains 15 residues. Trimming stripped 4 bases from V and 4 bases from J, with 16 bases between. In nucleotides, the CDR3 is TGTGCCAGCAGCCCGAGGACTATCAGGGCAGATACGCAGTATTTT. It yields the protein CASSPRTIRADTQYF.

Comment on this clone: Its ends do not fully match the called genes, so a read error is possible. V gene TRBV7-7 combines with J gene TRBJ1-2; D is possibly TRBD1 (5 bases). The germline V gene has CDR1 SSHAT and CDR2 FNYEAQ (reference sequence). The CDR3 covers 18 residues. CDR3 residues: CASSQFFQGFWFRFGYTF. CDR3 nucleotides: TGTGCTAGCAGCCAGTTTTTTCAGGGTTTTTGGTTCCGGTTTGGCTACACCTTC.